This T cell receptor beta chain derives from a study of cytomegalovirus exposure and HLA in healthy donors. Across the study: Out of roughly 170 million T cells, an earlier analysis found fewer than 140 million unique TCR beta sequences in total.

As regards this clone: The antigen is undetermined.

With 4 bases removed from V and 1 base from J, the gap between germline ends came to 17 bases. The germline gives CDR1 SGHTS, CDR2 YDEGEE. The CDR3 totals 16 residues. This PCR relied on a set of 60 Vbeta primers and 13 Jbeta primers. Libraries were prepared by immunoSEQ multiplex PCR; TCRdb keeps only in-frame clonotypes and omits some of them. This repertoire includes 49,000 or so clones. Study conclusions and caveats: It was reported in a later analysis that an Asian-associated ancestry cluster showed fewer N-insertions than the 666-donor mean.

J is TRBJ1-2 and V is TRBV5-8, with D unclear. The sample comprised PBMCs. The source of this sequence is a man aged 35 to 55 in good health and CMV-seropositive. The DNA of the CDR3 is TGTGCCAGCAGCCACCAAGCGTCCGCCTATAACTATGGCTACACCTTC. Protein product: CASSHQASAYNYGYTF.